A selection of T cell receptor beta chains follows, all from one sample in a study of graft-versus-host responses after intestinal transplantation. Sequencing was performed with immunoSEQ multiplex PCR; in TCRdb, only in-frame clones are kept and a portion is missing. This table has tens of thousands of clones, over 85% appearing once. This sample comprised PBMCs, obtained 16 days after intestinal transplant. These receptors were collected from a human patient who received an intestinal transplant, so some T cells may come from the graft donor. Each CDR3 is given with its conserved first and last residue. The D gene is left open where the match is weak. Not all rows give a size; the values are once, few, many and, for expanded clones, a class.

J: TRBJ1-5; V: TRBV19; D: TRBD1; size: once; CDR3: CASSIGQGENQPQHF; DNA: TGTGCCAGTAGTATTGGACAGGGGGAGAATCAGCCCCAGCATTTT
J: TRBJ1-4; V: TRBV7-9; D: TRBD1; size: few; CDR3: CASRSGQANEKLFF; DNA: TGTGCCAGCCGAAGCGGACAGGCTAATGAAAAACTGTTTTTT
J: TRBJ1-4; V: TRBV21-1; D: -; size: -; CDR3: CASSKPPDEKLFF; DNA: TGTGCCAGCAGCAAACCTCCTGATGAAAAACTGTTTTTT
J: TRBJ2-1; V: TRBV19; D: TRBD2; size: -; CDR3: CASSIRGGNEQFF; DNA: TGTGCCAGTAGTATCCGCGGGGGGAATGAGCAGTTCTTC
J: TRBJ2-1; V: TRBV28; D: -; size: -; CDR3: CASSLGSGDEQFF; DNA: TGTGCCAGCAGTTTAGGATCCGGGGATGAGCAGTTCTTC
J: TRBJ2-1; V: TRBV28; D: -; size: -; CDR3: CASSLGLAHNEQFF; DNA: TGTGCCAGCAGTCTGGGACTGGCCCACAATGAGCAGTTCTTC
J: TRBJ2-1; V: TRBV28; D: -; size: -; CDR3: CASHSADRSYNEQFF; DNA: TGTGCCAGCCATTCCGCGGACCGCTCCTACAATGAGCAGTTCTTC
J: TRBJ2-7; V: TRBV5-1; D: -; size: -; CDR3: CASSLAGRYEQYF; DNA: TGCGCCAGCAGCTTGGCCGGGAGATACGAGCAGTACTTC
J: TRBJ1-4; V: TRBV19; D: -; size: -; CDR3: CASMGASEKLFF; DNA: TGTGCCAGTATGGGGGCCAGTGAAAAACTGTTTTTT
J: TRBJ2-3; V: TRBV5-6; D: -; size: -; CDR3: CASSDRDTQYF; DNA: TGTGCCAGCAGCGACCGAGATACGCAGTATTTT
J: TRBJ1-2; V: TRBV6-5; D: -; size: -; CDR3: CASSFGGAGVNYGYTF; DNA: TGTGCCAGCAGTTTCGGCGGGGCGGGAGTTAACTATGGCTACACCTTC
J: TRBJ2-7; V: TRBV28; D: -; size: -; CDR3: CASQFIGGKSNEVYEQYF; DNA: TGTGCCAGCCAGTTTATAGGGGGGAAATCTAACGAGGTCTACGAGCAGTACTTC
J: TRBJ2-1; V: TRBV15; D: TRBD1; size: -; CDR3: CATSRVPQGAYNEQFF; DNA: TGTGCCACCAGCAGAGTTCCACAGGGGGCCTACAATGAGCAGTTCTTC
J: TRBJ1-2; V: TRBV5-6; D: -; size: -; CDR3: CASSLGPINYGYTF; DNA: TGTGCCAGCAGCTTGGGGCCCATCAACTATGGCTACACCTTC
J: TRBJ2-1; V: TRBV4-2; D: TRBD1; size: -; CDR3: CASSQGGQGAGYNEQFF; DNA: TGTGCCAGCAGCCAAGGGGGGCAGGGGGCGGGGTACAATGAGCAGTTCTTC
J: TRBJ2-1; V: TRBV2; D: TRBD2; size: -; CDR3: CATPRRDGGNEQFF; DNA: TGTGCCACCCCAAGGAGGGACGGGGGGAATGAGCAGTTCTTC
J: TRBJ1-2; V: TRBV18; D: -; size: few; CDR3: CASSFTGSGRVLGYTF; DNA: TGTGCCAGCTCATTCACCGGGTCCGGCAGGGTCCTTGGCTACACCTTC
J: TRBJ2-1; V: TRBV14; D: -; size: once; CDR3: CASSQAKVSGFYNEQFF; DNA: TGTGCCAGCAGCCAAGCGAAGGTTTCCGGTTTCTACAATGAGCAGTTCTTC
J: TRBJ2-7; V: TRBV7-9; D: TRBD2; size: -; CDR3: CASSLGSGIAYEQYF; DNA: TGTGCCAGCAGCCTAGGTAGCGGGATTGCCTACGAGCAGTACTTC
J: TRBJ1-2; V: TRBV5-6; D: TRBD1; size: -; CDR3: CASSLGTGSFNYGYTF; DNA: TGTGCCAGCAGCTTGGGGACAGGGAGTTTTAACTATGGCTACACCTTC
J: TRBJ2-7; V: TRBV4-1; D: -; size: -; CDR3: CASSLVVTGVGEQYF; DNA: TGCGCCAGCAGCCTGGTTGTAACGGGAGTAGGGGAGCAGTACTTC
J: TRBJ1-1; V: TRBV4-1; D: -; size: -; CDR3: CASSQEGEKNTEAFF; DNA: TGCGCCAGCAGCCAAGAAGGGGAAAAGAACACTGAAGCTTTCTTT
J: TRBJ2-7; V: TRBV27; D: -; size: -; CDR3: CASRTANEQYF; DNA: TGTGCCAGCAGGACAGCCAACGAGCAGTACTTC
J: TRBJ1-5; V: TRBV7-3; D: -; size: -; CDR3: CASSLEAVGGNQPQHF; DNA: TGTGCCAGCAGCTTAGAGGCCGTCGGCGGCAATCAGCCCCAGCATTTT
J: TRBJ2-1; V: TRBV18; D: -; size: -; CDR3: CASSPPSSNNEQFF; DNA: TGTGCCAGCTCACCACCAAGTAGTAACAATGAGCAGTTCTTC
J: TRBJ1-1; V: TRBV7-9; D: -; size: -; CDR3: CASSLAQENTEAFF; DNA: TGTGCCAGCAGCTTAGCACAGGAAAACACTGAAGCTTTCTTT
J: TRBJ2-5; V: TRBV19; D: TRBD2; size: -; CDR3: CASSIVEGREQYF; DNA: TGTGCCAGTAGTATAGTGGAAGGGCGGGAGCAGTACTTC
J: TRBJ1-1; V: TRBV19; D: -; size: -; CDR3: CASSWAGSEAFF; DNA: TGTGCCAGTAGCTGGGCTGGGTCTGAAGCTTTCTTT
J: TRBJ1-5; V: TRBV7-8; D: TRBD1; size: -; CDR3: CASSEDRNNQPQHF; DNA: TGTGCCAGCAGCGAGGACAGGAACAATCAGCCCCAGCATTTT
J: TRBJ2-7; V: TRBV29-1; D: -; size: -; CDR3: CSAKTTHSYEQYF; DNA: TGCAGCGCCAAAACGACACACTCCTACGAGCAGTACTTC
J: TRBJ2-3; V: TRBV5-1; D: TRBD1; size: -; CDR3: CASSLSKGAQDTQYF; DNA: TGCGCCAGCAGCTTGTCCAAGGGGGCGCAAGATACGCAGTATTTT
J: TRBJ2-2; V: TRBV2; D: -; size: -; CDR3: CASSEVFRAGELFF; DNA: TGTGCCAGCAGTGAAGTTTTCCGGGCCGGGGAGCTGTTTTTT
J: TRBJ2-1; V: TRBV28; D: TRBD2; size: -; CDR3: CASSFLSGRYNEQFF; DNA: TGTGCCAGCAGTTTCCTCAGCGGGAGATACAATGAGCAGTTCTTC
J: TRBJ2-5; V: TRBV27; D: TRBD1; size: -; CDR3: CASRDRVAETQYF; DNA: TGTGCCAGCAGAGACAGGGTGGCAGAGACCCAGTACTTC
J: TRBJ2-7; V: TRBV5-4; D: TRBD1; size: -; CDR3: CASSLPRTGRSHYEQYF; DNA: TGTGCCAGCAGCTTGCCACGGACAGGGAGGAGCCACTACGAGCAGTACTTC
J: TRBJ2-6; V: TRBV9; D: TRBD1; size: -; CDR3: CASSSRDRAWTGANVLTF; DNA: TGTGCCAGCAGCTCCCGGGACAGGGCCTGGACTGGGGCCAACGTCCTGACTTTC